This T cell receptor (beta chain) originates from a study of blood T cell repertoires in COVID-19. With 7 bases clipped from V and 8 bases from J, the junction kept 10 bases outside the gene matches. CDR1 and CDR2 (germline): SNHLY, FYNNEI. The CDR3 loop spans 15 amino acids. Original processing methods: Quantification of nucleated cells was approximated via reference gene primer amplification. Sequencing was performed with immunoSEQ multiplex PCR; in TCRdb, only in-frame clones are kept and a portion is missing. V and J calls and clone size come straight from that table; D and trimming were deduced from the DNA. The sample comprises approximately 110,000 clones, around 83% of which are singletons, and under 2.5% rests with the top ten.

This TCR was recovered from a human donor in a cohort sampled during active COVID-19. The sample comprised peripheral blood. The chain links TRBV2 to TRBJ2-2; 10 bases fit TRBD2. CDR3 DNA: TGTGCCAGCACCACTGGGCTAGCGGGAGTAGGGGAGCTGTTTTTT. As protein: CASTTGLAGVGELFF.